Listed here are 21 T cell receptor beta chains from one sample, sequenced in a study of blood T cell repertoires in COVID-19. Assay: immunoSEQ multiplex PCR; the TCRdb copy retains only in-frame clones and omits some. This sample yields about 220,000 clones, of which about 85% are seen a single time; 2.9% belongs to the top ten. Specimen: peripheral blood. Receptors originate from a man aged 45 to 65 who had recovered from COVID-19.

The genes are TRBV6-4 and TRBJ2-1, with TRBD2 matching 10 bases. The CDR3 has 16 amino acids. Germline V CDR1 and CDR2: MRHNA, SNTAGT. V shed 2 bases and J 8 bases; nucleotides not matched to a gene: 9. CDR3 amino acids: CASSDRPAGGLYEQFF. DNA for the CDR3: TGTGCCAGCAGTGACCGTCCAGCGGGAGGGTTGTATGAGCAGTTCTTC.

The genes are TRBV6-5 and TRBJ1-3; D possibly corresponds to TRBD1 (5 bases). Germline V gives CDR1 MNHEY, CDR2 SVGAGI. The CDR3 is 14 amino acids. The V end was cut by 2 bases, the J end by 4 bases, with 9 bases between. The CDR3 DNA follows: TGTGCCAGCAGTTACACAGGACCAGGAAACACCATATATTTT. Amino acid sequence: CASSYTGPGNTIYF.

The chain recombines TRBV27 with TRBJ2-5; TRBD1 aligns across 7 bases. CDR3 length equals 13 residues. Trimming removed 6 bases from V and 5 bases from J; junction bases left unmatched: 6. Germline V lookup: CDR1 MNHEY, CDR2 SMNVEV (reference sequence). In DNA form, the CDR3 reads TGTGCCAGCAGGCCAGGGGGTGCGGAGACCCAGTACTTC. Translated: CASRPGGAETQYF.

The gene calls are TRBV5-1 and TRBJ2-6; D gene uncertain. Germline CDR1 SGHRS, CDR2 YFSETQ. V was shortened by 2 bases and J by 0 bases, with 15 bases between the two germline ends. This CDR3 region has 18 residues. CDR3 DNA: TGCGCCAGCAGCTTAGTCCCAGGAATCAGCTCTGGGGCCAACGTCCTGACTTTC. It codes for CASSLVPGISSGANVLTF.

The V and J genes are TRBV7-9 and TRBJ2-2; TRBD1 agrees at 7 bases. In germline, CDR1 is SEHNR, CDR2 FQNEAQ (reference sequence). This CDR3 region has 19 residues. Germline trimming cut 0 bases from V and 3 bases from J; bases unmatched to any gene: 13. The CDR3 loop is CASSLAVVSAGGYTGELFF. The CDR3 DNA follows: TGTGCCAGCAGCTTAGCTGTCGTCTCGGCAGGGGGATACACCGGGGAGCTGTTTTTT.

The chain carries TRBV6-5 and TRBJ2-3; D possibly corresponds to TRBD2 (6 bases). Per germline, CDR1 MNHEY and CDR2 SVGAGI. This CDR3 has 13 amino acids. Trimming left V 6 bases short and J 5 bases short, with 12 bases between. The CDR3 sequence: CASRGGVVDTQYF. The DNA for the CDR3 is TGTGCCAGCAGAGGAGGGGTGGTAGATACGCAGTATTTT.

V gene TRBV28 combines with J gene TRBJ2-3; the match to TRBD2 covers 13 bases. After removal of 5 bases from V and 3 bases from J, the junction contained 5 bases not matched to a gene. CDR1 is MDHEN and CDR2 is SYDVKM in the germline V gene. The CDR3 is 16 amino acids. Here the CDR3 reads CASSPGTSGKTDTQYF. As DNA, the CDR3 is TGTGCCAGCAGTCCGGGGACTAGCGGGAAAACAGATACGCAGTATTTT.

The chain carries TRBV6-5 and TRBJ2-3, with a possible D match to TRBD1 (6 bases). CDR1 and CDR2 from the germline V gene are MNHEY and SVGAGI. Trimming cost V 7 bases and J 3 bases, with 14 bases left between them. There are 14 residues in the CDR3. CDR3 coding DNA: TGTGCCAGCAAAACGGGACACTCGACAGATACGCAGTATTTT. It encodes CASKTGHSTDTQYF.

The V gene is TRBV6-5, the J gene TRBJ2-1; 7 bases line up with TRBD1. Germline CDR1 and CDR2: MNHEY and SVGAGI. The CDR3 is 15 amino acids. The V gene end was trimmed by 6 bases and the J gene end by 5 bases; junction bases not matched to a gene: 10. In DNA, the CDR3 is TGTGCCAGCAGGCTGACAGGGAAGCTTCACAATGAGCAGTTCTTC. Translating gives CASRLTGKLHNEQFF.

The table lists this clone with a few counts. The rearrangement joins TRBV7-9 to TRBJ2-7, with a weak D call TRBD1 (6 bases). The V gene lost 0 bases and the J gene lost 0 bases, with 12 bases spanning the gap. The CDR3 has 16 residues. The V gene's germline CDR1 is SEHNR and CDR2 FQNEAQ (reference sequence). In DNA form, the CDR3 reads TGTGCCAGCAGCTTAGCGGCGGACAGAGTCTCCTACGAGCAGTACTTC. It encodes CASSLAADRVSYEQYF.

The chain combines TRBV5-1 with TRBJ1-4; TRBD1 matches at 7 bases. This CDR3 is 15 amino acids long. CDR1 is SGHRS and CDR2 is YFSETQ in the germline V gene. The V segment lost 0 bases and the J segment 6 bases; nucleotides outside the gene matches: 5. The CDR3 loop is CASSLVAGGDEKLFF. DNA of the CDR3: TGCGCCAGCAGCTTGGTGGCAGGGGGTGATGAAAAACTGTTTTTT. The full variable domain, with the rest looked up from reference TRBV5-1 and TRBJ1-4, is KAGVTQTPRYLIKTRGQQVTLSCSPISGHRSVSWYQQTPGQGLQFLFEYFSETQRNKGNFPGRFSGRQFSNSRSEMNVSTLELGDSALYLCASSLVAGGDEKLFFGSGTQLSVL.

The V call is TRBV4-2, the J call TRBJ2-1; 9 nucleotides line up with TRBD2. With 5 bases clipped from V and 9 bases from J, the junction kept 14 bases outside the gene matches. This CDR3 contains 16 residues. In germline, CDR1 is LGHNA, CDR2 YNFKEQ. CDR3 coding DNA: TGTGCCAGCAGCTTTACGCTTAGCGGGAGTACTACTGAGCAGTTCTTC. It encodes CASSFTLSGSTTEQFF.

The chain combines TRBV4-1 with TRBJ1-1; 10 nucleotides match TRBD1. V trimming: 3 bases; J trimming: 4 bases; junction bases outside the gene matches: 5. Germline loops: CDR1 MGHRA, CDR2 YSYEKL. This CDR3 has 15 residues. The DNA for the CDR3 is TGCGCCAGCAGCCAGCACGGACAGGGGGGCACTGAAGCTTTCTTT. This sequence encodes CASSQHGQGGTEAFF.

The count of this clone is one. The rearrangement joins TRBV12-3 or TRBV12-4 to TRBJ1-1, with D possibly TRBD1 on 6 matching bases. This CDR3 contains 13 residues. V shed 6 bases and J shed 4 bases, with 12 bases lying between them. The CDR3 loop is CASRTTGTTEAFF. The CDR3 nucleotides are TGTGCCAGCAGGACAACAGGGACCACTGAAGCTTTCTTT.

The CDR3 coding sequence is TGTGCCAGTAGTATAGGTAGCGGGAGGACTGGGGAGACCCAGTACTTC. Translating gives CASSIGSGRTGETQYF. The chain has TRBV19 and TRBJ2-5; 10 bases match TRBD2. The J segment lost 5 bases and the V segment lost 1 base, leaving 7 bases of the junction unmatched. The germline CDR1 and CDR2 sequences are LNHDA and SQIVND (reference sequence). This CDR3 contains 16 residues.

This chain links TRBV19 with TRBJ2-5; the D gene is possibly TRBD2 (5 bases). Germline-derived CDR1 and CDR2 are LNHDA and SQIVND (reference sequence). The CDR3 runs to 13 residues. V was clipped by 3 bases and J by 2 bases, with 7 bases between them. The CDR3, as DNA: TGTGCCAGTAGTATGAAGCGGCAAGAGACCCAGTACTTC. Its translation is CASSMKRQETQYF.

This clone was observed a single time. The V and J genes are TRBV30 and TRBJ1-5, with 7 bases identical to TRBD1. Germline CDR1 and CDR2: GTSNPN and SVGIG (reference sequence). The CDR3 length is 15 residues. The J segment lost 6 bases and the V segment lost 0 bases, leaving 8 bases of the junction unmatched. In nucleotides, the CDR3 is TGTGCCTGGAGTGTACGAGGGACAGCTGGTCAGCCCCAGCATTTT. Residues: CAWSVRGTAGQPQHF.

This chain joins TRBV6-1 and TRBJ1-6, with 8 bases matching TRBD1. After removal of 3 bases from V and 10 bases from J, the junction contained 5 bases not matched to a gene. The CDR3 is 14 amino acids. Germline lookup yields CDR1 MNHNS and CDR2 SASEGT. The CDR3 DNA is TGTGCCAGCAGTGATCGGACAGGGAACTCACCCCTCCACTTT. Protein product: CASSDRTGNSPLHF.

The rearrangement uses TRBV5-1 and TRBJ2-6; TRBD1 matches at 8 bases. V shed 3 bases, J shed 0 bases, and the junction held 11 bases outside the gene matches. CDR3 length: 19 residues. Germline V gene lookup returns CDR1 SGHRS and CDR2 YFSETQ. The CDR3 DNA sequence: TGCGCCAGCAGCTACGGGACAGGTTTGACAAGCTCTGGGGCCAACGTCCTGACTTTC. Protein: CASSYGTGLTSSGANVLTF.

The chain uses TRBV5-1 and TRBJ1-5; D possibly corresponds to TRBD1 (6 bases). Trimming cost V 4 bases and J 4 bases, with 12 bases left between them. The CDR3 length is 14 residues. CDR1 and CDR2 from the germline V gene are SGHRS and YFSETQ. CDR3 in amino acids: CASSLTTGNQPQHF. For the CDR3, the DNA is TGCGCCAGCAGCCTGACTACAGGGAATCAGCCCCAGCATTTT.

The DNA for the CDR3 is TGTGCCACTGCGGGACAGGCCTACAATGAGCAGTTCTTC. Its translation is CATAGQAYNEQFF. V gene TRBV2 combines with J gene TRBJ2-1; TRBD1 matches at 8 bases. With V trimmed by 10 bases and J by 2 bases, 4 bases remained unmatched. This CDR3 is 13 amino acids long. The germline gives CDR1 SNHLY, CDR2 FYNNEI.